This T cell receptor (beta chain) was sequenced during a study of T-cell memory formation after mild COVID-19. The V and J ends lost 5 bases and 7 bases, in that order; junction bases with no gene match: 9. The germline V gene has CDR1 SGHTA and CDR2 FQGNSA. The CDR3 has 15 amino acids. This clonotype was detected a few times. A single record per CDR3 protein comes from TCRdb applying MiXCR to the 5' RACE reads. There are approximately 560,000 distinct CDR3 sequences in the sample; roughly a sixth occur only once, and about 8.1% lies in the top ten. The receptor's source is an adult woman who had mild COVID-19 (a few samples of this study predate the infection). Cell type and time point are not known. Sequenced: PBMCs or a T cell subset sorted from them (not recorded which). This chain links TRBV7-2 with TRBJ2-1; TRBD2 aligns across 9 bases. CDR3 sequence reads: CASSAWGLAVNEQFF. The CDR3 DNA is TGTGCCAGCAGCGCATGGGGACTAGCTGTTAATGAGCAGTTCTTC.